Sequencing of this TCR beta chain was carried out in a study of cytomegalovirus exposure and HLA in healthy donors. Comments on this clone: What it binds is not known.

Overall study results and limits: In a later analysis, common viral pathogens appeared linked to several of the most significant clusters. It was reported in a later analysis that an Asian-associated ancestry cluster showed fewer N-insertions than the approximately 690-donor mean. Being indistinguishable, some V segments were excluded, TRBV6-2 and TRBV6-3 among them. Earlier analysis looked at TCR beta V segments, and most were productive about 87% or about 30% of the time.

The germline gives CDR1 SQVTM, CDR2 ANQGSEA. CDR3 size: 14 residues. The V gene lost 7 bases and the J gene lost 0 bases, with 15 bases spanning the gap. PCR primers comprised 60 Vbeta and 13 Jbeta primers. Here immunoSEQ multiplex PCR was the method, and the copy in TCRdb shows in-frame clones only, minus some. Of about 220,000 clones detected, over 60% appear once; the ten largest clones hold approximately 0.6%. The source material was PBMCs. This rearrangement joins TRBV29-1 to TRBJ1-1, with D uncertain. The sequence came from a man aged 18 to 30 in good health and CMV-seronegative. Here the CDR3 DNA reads TGCAGCGGGAGCGTAAATAGCATGAACACTGAAGCTTTCTTT. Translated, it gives CSGSVNSMNTEAFF.